This TCR beta chain is from a study of blood T cells in healthy people across ages. Whole-study context: Capture by template switching was about one barcoded beta molecule per two T cells.

This clonotype was detected many times. Its antigen is as yet unknown. Combining a sample-barcoded 5' primer with a J-beta primer mix, a second PCR ran for 7 to 11 cycles. TCRdb called the 5' RACE reads again in MiXCR, with one record for every CDR3 protein. The sample lists about 1,600,000 distinct CDR3 sequences, around two fifths occurring once. V was pared by 6 bases and J by 0 bases, with 4 bases of the junction left unmatched. The CDR3 contains 14 residues. Germline-derived CDR1 and CDR2 are SEHNR and FQNEAQ (reference sequence). Study-level points and caveats: Diversity figures based on one million T cells were deemed too low.

This chain uses TRBV7-9 with TRBJ2-5; TRBD1 aligns across 7 bases. The origin of this receptor is a woman aged 18-29 years in good health. Sample: blood. The chain's CDR3 is CASRKGANQETQYF. CDR3 DNA sequence: TGTGCCAGCAGGAAGGGGGCGAACCAAGAGACCCAGTACTTC.